The 28 T cell receptor beta chains below all came from one sample that was sequenced in a study of blood T cells in healthy people across ages. Alongside a J-beta primer mix, a sample-barcoded 5' primer served in a second PCR lasting 7 to 11 cycles. TCRdb analysed the 5' RACE reads with MiXCR anew, one entry per CDR3 protein. This table has about 640,000 distinct CDR3 sequences, roughly 31% appearing once. Source material: blood. All receptors derive from an elderly woman in good health.

Regarding this clonotype: A much larger clone differs from this one at a single base, so this may be a read error. This chain links TRBV5-1 with TRBJ2-3, with TRBD1 matching 7 bases. CDR1 and CDR2 from the germline V gene are SGHRS and YFSETQ. This CDR3 comprises 15 residues. The CDR3 DNA follows: TGCGCCCGCAGCTCAAACAGGGGCACCGCAGATACGCAGTATTTT. Its translation: CARSSNRGTADTQYF.

As concerns this clonotype: The junction and the germline gene differ at one end; a read error may be behind it. This chain links TRBV19 with TRBJ2-1; D call uncertain. Germline V CDR1 and CDR2: LNHDA, SQIVND (reference sequence). The CDR3 is 14 amino acids. CDR3 protein: CTSSLSGFYNEQFF. The CDR3 nucleotides are TGTACCAGTAGCCTGTCCGGGTTCTACAATGAGCAGTTCTTC. The entire variable domain, with the rest obtained from reference TRBV19 and TRBJ2-1, is as follows: DGGITQSPKYLFRKEGQNVTLSCEQNLNHDAMYWYRQDPGQGLRLIYYSQIVNDFQKGDIAEGYSVSREKKESFPLTVTSAQKNPTAFYLCTSSLSGFYNEQFFGPGTRLTVL.

This clonotype was detected a few times. The J gene is TRBJ1-6, the V gene TRBV28, with D uncertain. The CDR3 is made up of 15 amino acids. Trimming left V 5 bases short and J 6 bases short, with 14 bases between. From germline, CDR1 is MDHEN and CDR2 SYDVKM. CDR3 sequence (DNA): TGTGCCAGCAGTCTAATAGACAAAACTAATTCACCCCTCCACTTT. Encoded protein: CASSLIDKTNSPLHF.

This clonotype was counted many times. CDR3 coding DNA: TGTGCCAGCAGTTACGTGCAGGGTGGACGCGAGCAGTACTTC. Residues: CASSYVQGGREQYF. This chain uses TRBV6-2 or TRBV6-3 with TRBJ2-7; maybe TRBD1 (5 bases). CDR3 length: 14 amino acids. The germline CDR1 and CDR2 sequences are MNHEY and SVGEGT. The germline V and J ends were trimmed by 2 bases and 6 bases, with 14 bases remaining between them.

Comment on this clonotype: Compared with germline, one end of the junction differs, possibly owing to a read error. CDR3 region: CTSIGDDRGNQPRHF. Here the CDR3 DNA reads TGTACCAGCATTGGGGACGACAGGGGGAATCAGCCCCGGCATTTT. The genes are TRBV2 and TRBJ1-5; 9 bases are a match to TRBD1. The CDR3 is made up of 15 amino acids. The germline V gene has CDR1 SNHLY and CDR2 FYNNEI.

This clonotype was counted many times. V is TRBV4-2 and J is TRBJ1-2; D is uncertain. Per the germline V gene, CDR1 is LGHNA and CDR2 is YNFKEQ. This CDR3 is 15 amino acids long. Trimming shortened V by 0 bases and J by 7 bases, and 15 bases separated the two germline ends. The CDR3 coding sequence is TGTGCCAGCAGCCAAGACCTTGTCTCCGTGGCTGGCTACACCTTC. Residues: CASSQDLVSVAGYTF.

In this sample, this clonotype turned up a few times. V usage is TRBV12-3 or TRBV12-4 and J usage is TRBJ2-2; 8 nucleotides align to TRBD1. J lost 7 bases, V lost 7 bases, and 8 bases had no gene match. The CDR3 contains 14 residues. The CDR3 spells CASTLGTGYGELFF. In DNA, the CDR3 is TGTGCCAGCACTCTGGGGACAGGTTACGGGGAGCTGTTTTTT.

This clonotype has a count of ten or more. The V and J genes are TRBV20-1 and TRBJ2-3, with D perhaps matching TRBD2 (5 bases). Germline V gene data show CDR1 as DFQATT and CDR2 as SNEGSKA (reference sequence). V shed 4 bases and J shed 1 base, with 9 bases lying between them. The CDR3 runs to 13 residues. The CDR3 sequence: CSAILGGTDTQYF. CDR3 nucleotides: TGCAGTGCTATACTAGGAGGCACAGATACGCAGTATTTT.

This sequence joins TRBV18 and TRBJ1-6, with D uncertain. The V end was cut by 3 bases, the J end by 7 bases, with 16 bases between. The CDR3 runs 16 residues. Germline CDR1 and CDR2: KGHSH and LQKENI. The CDR3 protein is CASSPFEAGDNSPLHF. Here the CDR3 DNA reads TGTGCCAGCTCACCCTTTGAGGCAGGTGACAATTCACCCCTCCACTTT. The full variable domain, its missing parts supplied by reference TRBV18 and TRBJ1-6, is NAGVMQNPRHLVRRRGQEARLRCSPMKGHSHVYWYRQLPEEGLKFMVYLQKENIIDESGMPKERFSAEFPKEGPSILRIQQVVRGDSAAYFCASSPFEAGDNSPLHFGNGTRLTVT.

The gene calls are TRBV25-1 and TRBJ2-3; 9 nucleotides line up with TRBD1. With 4 bases clipped from V and 4 bases from J, the junction kept 6 bases outside the gene matches. Germline V gives CDR1 MGHDK, CDR2 SYGVNS. The CDR3 extends over 15 amino acids. The CDR3: CASSGRDREPDTQYF. CDR3 nucleotide sequence: TGTGCCAGCAGTGGCCGGGACAGGGAGCCAGATACGCAGTATTTT.

This chain joins TRBV7-2 and TRBJ1-3; no clear D. The length of the CDR3 is 16 residues. Germline assignment: CDR1 SGHTA and CDR2 FQGNSA. The V gene lost 5 bases and the J gene lost 0 bases, with 14 bases spanning the gap. CDR3 DNA sequence: TGTGCCAGCAGCCCTCTGGAACGGACCTCTGGAAACACCATATATTTT. Protein: CASSPLERTSGNTIYF.

A note on this clonotype: A junction boundary mismatches the germline segment, possibly from a read error. This chain uses TRBV9 with TRBJ2-2; tentative D call: TRBD2 (5 bases). CDR1 is SGDLS, CDR2 YYNGEE, per germline. This CDR3 comprises 15 residues. The CDR3 loop reads CASSVEVRNTGELFF. The CDR3 region has the DNA TGTGCCAGCAGCGTAGAGGTCAGGAACACCGGGGAACTGTTTTTT.

This clonotype was seen repeatedly, ten times or more. Here the CDR3 reads CASSSGQGTDTQYF. The CDR3, as DNA: TGTGCCAGCAGCTCTGGACAGGGCACAGATACGCAGTATTTT. The V and J genes are TRBV7-3 and TRBJ2-3; 7 nucleotides align to TRBD1. Per the germline V gene, CDR1 is SGHTA and CDR2 is FQGTGA. The CDR3 has 14 residues. Trimming removed 4 bases from V and 1 base from J; junction bases left unmatched: 2.

The sample holds many counts of this clonotype. The chain couples TRBV29-1 to TRBJ1-2; D gene uncertain. Trimming removed 4 bases from V and 0 bases from J, with 6 bases in between. The germline V gene encodes CDR1 SQVTM and CDR2 ANQGSEA. There are 12 residues in the CDR3. This chain's CDR3 is CSVVTANYGYTF. The CDR3 DNA follows: TGCAGCGTTGTCACAGCTAACTATGGCTACACCTTC.

Note on this clonotype: A much larger clone lies one base from this, so it may be a read error. This chain joins TRBV18 and TRBJ2-1; the D is unclear. This CDR3 is built from 15 residues. Germline V lookup: CDR1 KGHSH, CDR2 LQKENI. V lost 6 bases and J lost 13, with 25 bases in between. The CDR3 spells CASSSPGAAQETQFF. The CDR3 nucleotides are TGTGCCAGCTCTTCCCCCGGAGCAGCTCAAGAGACCCAGTTCTTC.

This clonotype occurred many times. The rearrangement links TRBV11-1 to TRBJ2-7; tentative D call: TRBD1 (5 bases). This CDR3 spans 18 amino acids. The V end lost 3 bases, the J end lost 0 bases, and 21 bases lay between the germline ends. Germline V CDR1 and CDR2: SGHAT, FQDESV (reference sequence). The DNA for the CDR3 is TGTGCCAGCAGCTTCTACGCGATGGGGCAGCCCCACTCCTACGAGCAGTACTTC. Residues: CASSFYAMGQPHSYEQYF.

As concerns this clonotype: Just one base apart from a much larger clone, this may be a read error. The chain links TRBV6-6 to TRBJ2-3, with D possibly being TRBD2 (7 bases). Germline-derived CDR1 and CDR2 are MNHNY and SVGAGI (reference sequence). Trimming stripped 11 bases from V and 1 base from J, with 16 bases between. The CDR3 contains 14 residues. The CDR3, as DNA: TGTGCCGGCAACCTGCGGGGGCGCACAGATACGCAGTATTTT. Translated: CAGNLRGRTDTQYF.

This clonotype has ten or more counts. J is TRBJ1-2 and V is TRBV20-1; D is unclear. This CDR3 has 12 amino acids. Trimming took off 3 bases at V and 4 bases at J, with 9 bases between the two ends. CDR1 and CDR2 (germline): DFQATT, SNEGSKA (reference sequence). The DNA for the CDR3 is TGCAGTGCTAGTGCGGAGACCTATGGCTACACCTTC. As protein: CSASAETYGYTF.

This clonotype was detected ten times or more. The chain carries TRBV6-1 and TRBJ2-1; no firm D call. The ends were cut back, 1 base at V and 5 bases at J, with 9 bases in the middle. The germline CDR1 and CDR2 sequences are MNHNS and SASEGT. The CDR3 runs 14 residues. CDR3 bases: TGTGCCAGCAGTGAAGTGGGCAATAACAATGAGCAGTTCTTC. Translating gives CASSEVGNNNEQFF.

This clonotype was counted ten times or more. This chain joins TRBV5-1 and TRBJ1-5, with 7 nucleotides matching TRBD1. Losses at the gene ends were 0 bases for V and 5 bases for J; bases not matched to a gene: 11. The CDR3 spans 17 residues. Germline values: CDR1 SGHRS, CDR2 YFSETQ. This chain's CDR3 is CASSLAWTGQTYQPQHF. CDR3 coding DNA: TGCGCCAGCAGCTTGGCCTGGACAGGCCAAACCTATCAGCCCCAGCATTTT.

About this clonotype: A much larger clone sits a single nucleotide away, making a read error possible. The chain carries TRBV29-1 and TRBJ1-2; D gene unclear. Per the germline V gene, CDR1 is SQVTM and CDR2 is ANQGSEA. Trimming took off 3 bases at V and 7 bases at J, with 12 bases between the two ends. The CDR3 is 12 amino acids. CDR3 protein: CSVDRGNPGYTF. Here the CDR3 DNA reads TGCAGCGTTGATAGAGGGAACCCTGGCTACACCTTC.

The sample holds many counts of this clonotype. CDR3 sequence: CASSPGIGPATNEKLFF. CDR3 DNA: TGTGCCAGCTCACCCGGAATCGGTCCCGCAACTAATGAAAAACTGTTTTTT. This rearrangement joins TRBV18 to TRBJ1-4; D unclear. CDR1 and CDR2 from the germline V gene are KGHSH and LQKENI. There are 17 residues in the CDR3. The ends were cut back, 3 bases at V and 0 bases at J, with 14 bases in the middle. Full variable domain (outside the CDR3, taken from reference TRBV18 and TRBJ1-4): NAGVMQNPRHLVRRRGQEARLRCSPMKGHSHVYWYRQLPEEGLKFMVYLQKENIIDESGMPKERFSAEFPKEGPSILRIQQVVRGDSAAYFCASSPGIGPATNEKLFFGSGTQLSVL.

This clonotype was seen repeatedly, ten times or more. V gene TRBV5-5 combines with J gene TRBJ2-3, with unresolved D. Germline V gene data show CDR1 as SGHKS and CDR2 as YYEKEE (reference sequence). This CDR3 has 13 residues. The ends were cut back, 1 base at V and 4 bases at J, with 7 bases in the middle. The DNA of the CDR3 is TGTGCCAGCAGCTTGTGGCTGGCAGATACGCAGTATTTT. Its translation is CASSLWLADTQYF.

This clonotype was counted many times. The chain joins TRBV10-3 to TRBJ2-7, with 7 bases lining up with TRBD1. CDR3 size: 15 residues. Per germline, CDR1 ENHRY and CDR2 SYGVKD. The trim removed 0 bases at V and 1 base at J, leaving 3 bases unmatched. CDR3 DNA: TGTGCCATCAGTGAGTCTAGGGGACAGTCCTACGAGCAGTACTTC. The encoded protein is CAISESRGQSYEQYF.

The gene calls are TRBV11-2 and TRBJ2-7; no firm D call. The ends were cut back, 3 bases at V and 2 bases at J, with 8 bases in the middle. The CDR3 runs 13 residues. Germline V gene lookup returns CDR1 SGHAT and CDR2 FQNNGV. CDR3 nucleotides: TGTGCCAGCAGCTTTGGACCGACCTACGAGCAGTACTTC. Amino acids: CASSFGPTYEQYF.

With respect to this clonotype: This sequence may be a read error, since a much larger clone differs from it by one base. The rearrangement links TRBV6-2 or TRBV6-3 to TRBJ2-5; TRBD2 is a possible D gene (5 bases). The CDR3 consists of 16 residues. Germline V CDR1 and CDR2: MNHEY, SVGEGT. The germline V and J ends were trimmed by 2 bases and 2 bases, with 15 bases remaining between them. CDR3 nucleotides: TGTGCCAGCAGTTACCGGCCGGAGGAGGCTCAAGAGACCCAGTACTTC. It translates to CASSYRPEEAQETQYF.

This clonotype was seen a few times. Given a much more abundant clone one base away, this may be a read error. J is TRBJ2-5 and V is TRBV4-3; the D is unclear. The J call is doubtful: the DNA matches TRBJ2-7 better. The germline V gene has CDR1 LGHNA and CDR2 YSLEER. The CDR3 covers 14 residues. As DNA, the CDR3 is TGCGCCAGCAGCCAAAGTAAGGACGTGTGCGAGCAGTACTTC. Translating gives CASSQSKDVCEQYF.

This clonotype was counted many times. The chain uses TRBV5-1 and TRBJ2-7; the match to TRBD1 covers 8 bases. The CDR3 consists of 15 residues. Germline trimming cut 3 bases from V and 6 bases from J; bases unmatched to any gene: 11. Looked up from germline, CDR1 is SGHRS and CDR2 is YFSETQ. CDR3 sequence (DNA): TGCGCCAGCAGCTCGGGACAGGCTGGTACCGCCGAGCAGTACTTC. Amino acid sequence: CASSSGQAGTAEQYF.